This is a list of T cell receptor beta chains from one sample in a study of metastatic and nonmetastatic thyroid tumors. MiXCR reprocessed the PCR reads for TCRdb. The sample holds around 31,000 clones; 18% are singletons and the top ten take 10% to 13%. Sequenced sample: blood. Source of these receptors: a female donor with papillary thyroid cancer or a benign thyroid nodule (not recorded which). Some clones in this sample may be carry-over from other donors' samples. The CDR3 runs from the conserved cysteine through the conserved F or W. D genes are given only for firm matches. Clone size is stated in some rows and not others, as once, few, many or a class when expanded.

V	size	D	J	CDR3	DNA
TRBV7-9	many	.	TRBJ1-5	CASSLGGQPQHF	TGTGCCAGCAGCTTAGGAGGGCAGCCCCAGCATTTT
TRBV12-3/TRBV12-4	medium-sized	.	TRBJ1-1	CASSRDGVNTEAFF	TGTGCCAGCAGTCGGGACGGTGTGAACACTGAAGCTTTCTTT
TRBV6-1	few	TRBD1	TRBJ2-3	CASRGTGGGTDKKYF	TGTGCCAGCAGGGGGACAGGGGGAGGTACGGATAAGAAGTATTTT
TRBV28	.	.	TRBJ1-2	CASRLAGSNYGYTF	TGTGCCAGCAGACTGGCGGGCAGTAACTATGGCTACACCTTC
TRBV20-1	many	.	TRBJ1-1	CSAATILNTEAFF	TGCAGTGCCGCGACAATATTGAACACTGAAGCTTTCTTT
TRBV7-2	many	TRBD2	TRBJ2-1	CASSPSGRAHNEQFF	TGTGCCAGCAGCCCCAGCGGGAGGGCCCACAATGAGCAGTTCTTC
TRBV7-9	many	.	TRBJ2-1	CASRLLGYNEQFF	TGTGCCAGCAGATTATTGGGTTACAATGAGCAGTTCTTC
TRBV28	many	TRBD2	TRBJ2-2	CASSLSVLAGDTGELFF	TGTGCCAGCAGTTTATCGGTCCTAGCGGGAGACACCGGGGAGCTGTTTTTT
TRBV28	medium-sized	.	TRBJ2-7	CASSTQRGQYF	TGTGCCAGCAGTACCCAGAGGGGGCAGTACTTC
TRBV7-6	many	TRBD1	TRBJ2-7	CASSLLTGDYEQYF	TGTGCCAGCAGCTTATTGACAGGGGACTACGAGCAGTACTTC
TRBV2	many	.	TRBJ1-4	CASLQANEKLFF	TGTGCCAGCCTCCAGGCTAATGAAAAACTGTTTTTT
TRBV18	many	.	TRBJ2-6	CASSQGSQLGGANVLTF	TGTGCCAGCTCACAGGGGAGCCAACTCGGTGGGGCCAACGTCCTGACTTTC
TRBV7-3	many	.	TRBJ1-2	CASSLPGPVEHKSGYTF	TGTGCCAGCAGCTTACCGGGGCCAGTCGAACACAAAAGCGGCTACACCTTC
TRBV11-1	.	.	TRBJ2-6	CASSLVHSSGANVLTF	TGTGCCAGCAGCTTAGTACATAGCTCTGGGGCCAACGTCCTGACTTTC
TRBV11-2	many	.	TRBJ1-1	CASSSGGVRTEAFF	TGTGCCAGCAGTTCCGGGGGAGTACGCACTGAAGCTTTCTTT
TRBV19	many	.	TRBJ1-6	CASSIVGGYNSPLHF	TGTGCCAGTAGTATCGTCGGGGGATATAATTCACCCCTCCACTTT